The present TCR beta chain was sequenced within a study of technical replicates of blood from a handful of donors (dated by TCRdb to the late 2010s). Via the germline V gene (reference sequence), CDR1 is GTSNPN and CDR2 SVGIG. The CDR3 covers 13 residues, taking in both the cysteine and the phenylalanine. CDR3 DNA only is kept here, 39 bases in frame from base 1. At the junction V is shortened by 7 bases and J by 7 bases; bases outside the gene matches: 8. About this clone: Its antigen is unknown. There are no base qualities to consult, and no much larger clone falls within one base.

Library construction relied on the immunoSEQ multiplex PCR assay. TCRdb provides this immuneACCESS table in a form limited to in-frame rearrangements. Some clones are lacking; in checked studies, under half of them reflect an unresolved V gene, and why the rest are absent is not known. For this sample the table gives some 85,000 clones, of which around 94% were detected only once. The top ten constitute around 0.4% of the sample. The sequence was obtained from a human donor in good health. The rearranged segments are TRBV30 and TRBJ2-7; 12 junctional bases match TRBD1. The source material was T cells isolated from PBMCs. The CDR3 region reads CASYRDRGHEQYF. The nucleotide sequence reads TGTGCCTCCTATCGGGACAGGGGGCATGAGCAGTACTTC.